The following is a TCR beta chain sequence with its context. The protocol was immunoSEQ multiplex PCR, while the TCRdb copy is restricted to in-frame clones and leaves out a portion. Among 40,000 or so clones listed, 70% to 90% were seen once. This record belongs to a study of CD4 T cells in relation to SARS-CoV-2 and coronaviruses. The source material was memory CD4+ T cells from PBMCs. The origin of this receptor is an adult with COVID-19.

The CDR3 loop reads CASRTREERAVTNTGELFF. CDR3 sequence (DNA): TGTGCCAGCCGAACCCGAGAAGAGAGAGCGGTCACGAACACCGGGGAGCTGTTTTTT. The rearrangement uses TRBV7-8 and TRBJ2-2, with D perhaps TRBD2 (5 bases). V was trimmed by 8 bases and J by 0 bases, leaving 25 bases between them. CDR1 and CDR2 (germline): SGHVS, FQNEAQ. There are 19 residues in the CDR3.